This T cell receptor beta chain was documented in a study of shared clonotypes between healthy human individuals. Study-level information: Three plates were used per donor for CD4 naive, three for CD4 memory, two for CD8 naive and one for CD8 memory.

This clone was detected a few times. The junction had 8 bases not matched to a gene; V was cut back by 6 bases and J by 6 bases. CDR1 and CDR2 (germline): SNHLY, FYNNEI. The CDR3 has 15 amino acids. HIV-negative, healthy adults without recent acute infections or vaccinations were the donors. When replicate PCRs were run on sorted subsets, they used approximately 0.2 ug DNA, some 30,000 T cell genomes. TCRdb keeps only in-frame clones here, not all; method: immunoSEQ multiplex PCR. Of about 330,000 clones detected, roughly 70% appear once; the ten largest clones hold about 9.4%. This TCR derives from a man aged 25 to 40 in good health. The sequenced sample was memory CD4+ T cells sorted from blood. Subset meaning: CD45RA-negative fraction. The rearrangement links TRBV2 to TRBJ2-1; 10 bases align to TRBD1. The CDR3 region is CASSRRTGGPNEQFF. CDR3 nucleotides: TGTGCCAGCAGCCGGCGGACAGGGGGACCCAATGAGCAGTTCTTC.